This section outlines one T cell receptor beta chain sequence together with its context. Its antigen is unidentified. Lacking the conserved final phenylalanine or tryptophan, this CDR3 likely reflects a read error. This CDR3 has 13 amino acids. V lost 1 base to trimming and J lost 6 bases, with 7 bases between them. Germline V gives CDR1 SGHRS, CDR2 YFSETQ. This sample is part of a study of tumor and adjacent non-tumor tissue in lung cancer. Whole-study context: The patients, roughly eleven men and 5 women, were roughly 31 to 80 with stage I to III disease.

Three rounds of nested PCR, following a modified ARM-PCR protocol, produced the TCRbeta library. A single record per CDR3 protein comes from TCRdb applying MiXCR to the multiplex PCR reads. The table records over 100,000 distinct CDR3 sequences, around 80% of them present only once. RNA was extracted from bulk tissue without any cell sorting. Newly diagnosed lung cancer patients had thoracic surgery in China, August–late 2014, without prior chemotherapy. Study-wide results and caveats: Tumor repertoires had a smaller top 100 clone share than normal lung. Tumor TCR diversity, when higher, was linked to shorter survival.

This receptor was obtained from a woman aged 60 to 75 with non-small cell lung cancer. The genes are TRBV5-1 and TRBJ2-2; a weak D match, TRBD2 (5 bases). Sequenced: lung tumor tissue. The CDR3 coding sequence is TGCGCCAGCAGCTTGACGGGATCCGGGGAGCTGTTTTCT. Its protein is CASSLTGSGELFS.